One sample yielded the 29 T cell receptor beta chains listed below, sequenced in a study of PD-1 blockade in classical Hodgkin lymphoma. There was relapse after autologous stem cell transplantation in every patient, and there was variation in brentuximab vedotin exposure. The table came from immunoSEQ multiplex PCR; TCRdb's copy has only in-frame clones and leaves some out. The sample carries some 96,000 clones, about nine tenths recorded once. Source: peripheral blood mononuclear cells (PBMCs), taken at baseline. These receptors all stem from a human donor with classical Hodgkin lymphoma.

The genes are TRBV21-1 and TRBJ2-7. TRBV21-1 is listed as a pseudogene. The CDR3 spans 15 residues. DNA of the CDR3: TGTGCCAGCAGGTTCGGAGGGGGACCCGCCTACGAGCAGTACTTC. Its translation is CASRFGGGPAYEQYF.

This rearrangement joins TRBV7-2 to TRBJ2-1, with 7 bases identical to TRBD2. The CDR3 contains 15 residues. V gave up 1 base and J gave up 6 bases; unmatched junction bases: 6. CDR1 is SGHTA, CDR2 FQGNSA, per germline. CDR3 amino acids: CASSLDRGSSNEQFF. The CDR3 DNA is TGTGCCAGCAGCTTAGATCGCGGGAGTAGCAATGAGCAGTTCTTC.

The CDR3 bases are TGTGCCAGCAGTGAGGCACGTTGGTACTTC. It encodes CASSEARWYF. The J gene is TRBJ2-5, the V gene TRBV2; no reliable D call. CDR3 length equals 10 residues. Germline CDR1 SNHLY, CDR2 FYNNEI. The V and J ends lost 3 bases and 13 bases respectively, with 9 bases between them.

V gene TRBV30 combines with J gene TRBJ2-3, with TRBD2 identical over 10 bases. There are 14 residues in the CDR3. Germline V lookup: CDR1 GTSNPN, CDR2 SVGIG (reference sequence). V shed 8 bases and J 2 bases; nucleotides not matched to a gene: 7. For the CDR3, the DNA is TGTGCCGGGACTAGCGTTACCCACACAGATACGCAGTATTTT. This sequence encodes CAGTSVTHTDTQYF.

The genes are TRBV28 and TRBJ2-7; D possibly corresponds to TRBD2 (6 bases). The CDR3 extends over 13 amino acids. With 6 bases removed from V and 6 bases from J, the gap between germline ends came to 15 bases. The germline V gene encodes CDR1 MDHEN and CDR2 SYDVKM. The CDR3 loop is CASSLAKIPEQYF. The CDR3 bases are TGTGCCAGCAGCCTAGCGAAAATCCCCGAGCAGTACTTC.

V and J are TRBV5-1 and TRBJ2-5; D gene uncertain. Between the trimmed V and J ends, which lost 0 bases and 2 bases, there was a span of 11 bases. The germline gives CDR1 SGHRS, CDR2 YFSETQ. The length of the CDR3 is 15 residues. CDR3 protein: CASSLVLTEQETQYF. CDR3 sequence (DNA): TGCGCCAGCAGCTTGGTGTTGACGGAACAAGAGACCCAGTACTTC.

J is TRBJ1-3 and V is TRBV30; D gene ambiguous. The CDR3 loop spans 15 amino acids. V was trimmed by 2 bases and J by 0 bases, leaving 11 bases between them. Germline CDR1 reads GTSNPN; CDR2 reads SVGIG (reference sequence). CDR3 protein: CAWSPGFNSGNTIYF. The CDR3 bases are TGTGCCTGGAGTCCGGGCTTTAACTCTGGAAACACCATATATTTT.

The chain is built from TRBV29-1 and TRBJ2-7; D gene ambiguous. Germline values: CDR1 SQVTM, CDR2 ANQGSEA. V lost 4 bases, J lost 1 base, and 11 bases lay in between. The CDR3 sequence is 13 residues long. CDR3 DNA: TGCAGCGTTGGAGAGGTCGGGTCCTACGAGCAGTACTTC. Protein: CSVGEVGSYEQYF.

The gene calls are TRBV2 and TRBJ1-6, with TRBD1 identical over 7 bases. V shed 8 bases, J shed 6 bases, and the junction held 7 bases outside the gene matches. The V gene's germline CDR1 is SNHLY and CDR2 FYNNEI. The CDR3 sequence is 14 residues long. The CDR3 reads CASGQTGSNSPLHF. CDR3 sequence (DNA): TGTGCCAGCGGTCAGACAGGGAGTAATTCACCCCTCCACTTT.

The rearrangement joins TRBV18 to TRBJ2-7, with D perhaps TRBD1 or TRBD2 (7 bases each). Looked up from germline, CDR1 is KGHSH and CDR2 is LQKENI. The V end lost 9 bases, the J end lost 4 bases, and 22 bases lay between the germline ends. CDR3 length: 15 amino acids. As DNA, the CDR3 is TGTGCCAGTAAAAGGGGGGGACAGAACGTTTACGAGCAGTACTTC. Amino acid sequence: CASKRGGQNVYEQYF.

The V call is TRBV6-5, the J call TRBJ1-2, with D perhaps matching TRBD1 (5 bases). V dropped 10 bases and J dropped 5 bases, with 17 bases sitting between them. The CDR3 contains 13 residues. The germline V gene encodes CDR1 MNHEY and CDR2 SVGAGI. The CDR3: CATARGGRYGYTF. For the CDR3, the DNA is TGTGCCACCGCGCGCGGGGGTCGATATGGCTACACCTTC.

The chain couples TRBV2 to TRBJ2-7, with D possibly being TRBD1 (6 bases). V shed 7 bases and J shed 4 bases, with 14 bases lying between them. The CDR3 spans 13 residues. In germline, CDR1 is SNHLY, CDR2 FYNNEI. The CDR3 coding sequence is TGTGCCAGCATTGCAGGGGCTCTGTACGAGCAGTACTTC. Its translation is CASIAGALYEQYF.

This chain connects TRBV11-2 to TRBJ2-1; D uncertain. V lost 4 bases and J lost 10, with 8 bases in between. The CDR3 sequence is 11 residues long. Germline assignment: CDR1 SGHAT and CDR2 FQNNGV. The CDR3 loop is CASSSPAEQFF. The CDR3 DNA reads as TGTGCCAGCAGCTCTCCCGCAGAGCAGTTCTTC.

The gene calls are TRBV7-9 and TRBJ2-5; D is perhaps TRBD1 (5 bases). Germline assignment: CDR1 SEHNR and CDR2 FQNEAQ (reference sequence). V lost 1 base to trimming and J lost 9 bases, with 21 bases between them. The CDR3 runs 16 residues. CDR3 region: CASSLDAGIPFSPQYF. The CDR3 DNA reads TGTGCCAGCAGCTTAGACGCAGGGATCCCCTTTTCCCCCCAGTACTTC.

In DNA form, the CDR3 reads TGCAGCGTCTGGGCCAAAAACATTCAGTACTTC. Residues: CSVWAKNIQYF. V and J are TRBV29-1 and TRBJ2-4, with no clear D. The CDR3 has 11 residues. Per germline, CDR1 SQVTM and CDR2 ANQGSEA. The V gene lost 6 bases and the J gene lost 1 base, with 4 bases spanning the gap. The full variable domain, rest sourced from reference TRBV29-1 and TRBJ2-4, is SAVISQKPSRDICQRGTSLTIQCQVDSQVTMMFWYRQQPGQSLTLIATANQGSEATYESGFVIDKFPISRPNLTFSTLTVSNMSPEDSSIYLCSVWAKNIQYFGAGTRLSVL.

The V and J genes are TRBV10-2 and TRBJ2-7; 7 bases agree with TRBD1. The CDR3 has 12 residues. V was clipped by 10 bases and J by 2 bases; unmatched bases: 5. CDR1 is WSHSY, CDR2 SAAADI, per germline. In DNA form, the CDR3 reads TGCGCCATCCGGACAGGAGCCTACGAGCAGTACTTC. Residues: CAIRTGAYEQYF.

V is TRBV10-2 and J is TRBJ2-3; D remains ambiguous. In germline, CDR1 is WSHSY, CDR2 SAAADI. The CDR3 consists of 15 residues. Trimming cost V 0 bases and J 6 bases, with 13 bases left between them. CDR3 amino acids: CASSESVGFFDTQYF. The CDR3 region has the DNA TGCGCCAGCAGTGAGTCCGTGGGGTTTTTTGATACGCAGTATTTT.

This clone was detected only once. V is TRBV6-5 and J is TRBJ2-7; D gene ambiguous. Trimming shortened V by 10 bases and J by 0 bases, and 16 bases separated the two germline ends. CDR1 and CDR2 (germline): MNHEY, SVGAGI. The CDR3 is made up of 14 amino acids. The CDR3 DNA follows: TGTGCCACCCGGTCGGAGTGGAGCTCCTACGAGCAGTACTTC. Its protein is CATRSEWSSYEQYF.

The chain combines TRBV28 with TRBJ1-2; D remains unclear. V lost 3 bases and J 0 bases, leaving 11 bases between the germline ends. The CDR3 length is 15 residues. The V gene's germline CDR1 is MDHEN and CDR2 SYDVKM. The CDR3 is CASSFFGRANYGYTF. The CDR3 DNA sequence: TGTGCCAGCAGTTTTTTTGGCAGAGCTAACTATGGCTACACCTTC.

This rearrangement joins TRBV11-2 to TRBJ1-2, with 7 bases lining up with TRBD1. CDR1 and CDR2 (germline): SGHAT, FQNNGV. After removal of 3 bases from V and 8 bases from J, the junction contained 6 bases not matched to a gene. This CDR3 is built from 13 residues. CDR3 DNA: TGTGCCAGCAGCTTCGGGACAGTTCAGGGCTACACCTTC. This sequence encodes CASSFGTVQGYTF.

This chain connects TRBV28 to TRBJ1-2; 7 bases fit TRBD1. The CDR3 length is 17 residues. V lost 4 bases and J lost 3; bases outside the gene matches: 14. Germline-derived CDR1 and CDR2 are MDHEN and SYDVKM. The CDR3 nucleotides are TGTGCCAGCAGTTCTCCCCCCCGGACAGGACCACACTATGGCTACACCTTC. Its translation is CASSSPPRTGPHYGYTF.

The J gene is TRBJ2-7, the V gene TRBV19; D is possibly TRBD2 (5 bases). In germline, CDR1 is LNHDA, CDR2 SQIVND (reference sequence). Trimming cost V 2 bases and J 0 bases, with 11 bases left between them. This CDR3 is 15 amino acids long. The CDR3 DNA sequence: TGTGCCAGTAGTATAATGGTAGCGAGCTCCTACGAGCAGTACTTC. Its translation is CASSIMVASSYEQYF.

This clone turned up a few times. The chain has TRBV6-6 and TRBJ1-4; D call uncertain. The CDR3 consists of 12 residues. CDR1 is MNHNY and CDR2 is SVGAGI in the germline V gene (reference sequence). Trimming left V 8 bases short and J 0 bases short, with 4 bases between. The CDR3 nucleotides read TGTGCCAGCTCCCCAACTAATGAAAAACTGTTTTTT. The encoded protein is CASSPTNEKLFF.

In its sample, this clone was seen a few times. The V and J genes are TRBV14 and TRBJ1-1; tentatively, D is TRBD1 (5 bases). The germline V and J ends were trimmed by 4 bases and 2 bases, with 11 bases remaining between them. This CDR3 region has 14 residues. The germline V gene encodes CDR1 SGHDN and CDR2 FVKESK. The DNA of the CDR3 is TGTGCCAGCAGCCCACAGGTTGGAAACACTGAAGCTTTCTTT. It is translated as CASSPQVGNTEAFF. The full variable domain, with the rest looked up from reference TRBV14 and TRBJ1-1, is EAGVTQFPSHSVIEKGQTVTLRCDPISGHDNLYWYRRVMGKEIKFLLHFVKESKQDESGMPNNRFLAERTGGTYSTLKVQPAELEDSGVYFCASSPQVGNTEAFFGQGTRLTVV.

The chain has TRBV25-1 and TRBJ2-5; a possible D gene is TRBD1 (5 bases). Trimming shortened V by 3 bases and J by 4 bases, and 15 bases separated the two germline ends. Germline assignment: CDR1 MGHDK and CDR2 SYGVNS. The CDR3 is made up of 15 amino acids. The CDR3 DNA reads as TGTGCCAGCAGTGATCTCCGTCCAGGGTTAGAGACCCAGTACTTC. Protein: CASSDLRPGLETQYF.

The chain has TRBV10-2 and TRBJ2-7, with D possibly TRBD2 on 5 matching bases. Germline V gene data show CDR1 as WSHSY and CDR2 as SAAADI. The CDR3 is made up of 17 amino acids. Trimming pared 0 bases from V and 2 bases from J, leaving 17 bases between. The CDR3 bases are TGCGCCAGCAGTGAGTCACGGCAGCGGATTACAACCTACGAGCAGTACTTC. It codes for CASSESRQRITTYEQYF.

J is TRBJ2-1 and V is TRBV5-4; 7 bases line up with TRBD2. The CDR3 sequence is 16 residues long. V was pared by 2 bases and J by 6 bases, with 11 bases of the junction left unmatched. From germline, CDR1 is SGHNT and CDR2 YYREEE (reference sequence). CDR3 DNA: TGTGCCAGCAGCTTTCGAAGGCGGGAGTTCCCCAATGAGCAGTTCTTC. This encodes CASSFRRREFPNEQFF.

The V gene is TRBV5-1, the J gene TRBJ2-3, with 8 nucleotides matching TRBD1. The ends lost 2 bases at V and 3 bases at J; junction bases unmatched: 5. CDR3 length equals 15 residues. Per the germline V gene, CDR1 is SGHRS and CDR2 is YFSETQ. The CDR3 bases are TGCGCCAGCAGCTTTCAGGACAGGGAAACAGATACGCAGTATTTT. Translation gives CASSFQDRETDTQYF.

J is TRBJ1-3 and V is TRBV6-5; D unresolved. The V gene's germline CDR1 is MNHEY and CDR2 SVGAGI. The CDR3 is 14 residues long. Trimming left V 2 bases short and J 7 bases short, with 12 bases between. CDR3 sequence: CASSYGQPANTIYF. The CDR3 DNA reads TGTGCCAGCAGTTACGGGCAGCCTGCCAACACCATATATTTT.